This TCR beta chain originates from a study of blood T cell repertoires in COVID-19. Study details: The origin of the acute and convalescent COVID-19 samples was the United States, Italy and Spain. Nucleic acid was either cDNA or gDNA, and it came from T cells, B-cell-depleted T cells, or PBMCs.

The CDR3 sequence is 14 residues long. Per the germline V gene, CDR1 is MNHEY and CDR2 is SVGAGI. V shed 5 bases and J 2 bases; nucleotides not matched to a gene: 2. All enrollees were about 18 to 89 years old and from about 24 US areas. In the original analysis: Estimates of nucleated cell counts were drawn from the amplification of reference gene primers. Clones were read by immunoSEQ multiplex PCR, and TCRdb kept only the in-frame ones, dropping some. D and trimming were read from the DNA, whereas the V and J calls and clone size are those reported in that table. Among 110,000 to 150,000 clones listed, around 87% were seen once.

The sample was PBMCs or T cells enriched from blood (not recorded which). This rearrangement joins TRBV6-5 to TRBJ2-1, with 8 bases matching TRBD1. The TCR originated in a man in his 60s who had recovered from COVID-19. As DNA, the CDR3 is TGTGCCAGCAGTCGACAGGGGCCCTACAATGAGCAGTTCTTC. It translates to CASSRQGPYNEQFF.